A single sample is the source of the 23 T cell receptor beta chains below, sequenced in a study of cytomegalovirus exposure and HLA in healthy donors. Amplification used 60 Vbeta primers and 13 Jbeta primers. TCRdb's table, derived via immunoSEQ multiplex PCR, lists solely in-frame clones and lacks some. The table shows some 180,000 clones, with more than 65% occurring only once. The sequenced material came from PBMCs. These TCRs come from a girl aged 2-10 years in good health and CMV-seropositive.

The chain is built from TRBV7-9 and TRBJ2-3; 8 bases align to TRBD2. This CDR3 spans 13 amino acids. CDR1 SEHNR and CDR2 FQNEAQ come from the germline V gene (reference sequence). V lost 3 bases to trimming and J lost 11 bases; unmatched junction nucleotides: 7. The CDR3 sequence is CASSFSGGPGQYF. The CDR3 DNA reads as TGTGCCAGCAGCTTCTCGGGAGGGCCCGGGCAGTATTTT.

About this clone: One end of the junction fails to match germline, which may point to a read error. The chain recombines TRBV6-6 with TRBJ1-2; no clear D. CDR1 is MNHNY and CDR2 is SVGAGI in the germline V gene (reference sequence). The CDR3 loop spans 13 amino acids. CDR3 sequence reads: CASSYGFSSGCTF. CDR3 in DNA: TGTGCCAGCAGTTACGGTTTTTCGTCTGGCTGCACCTTC.

The chain employs TRBV30 and TRBJ2-5; 9 bases map to TRBD1. The J call is uncertain, as TRBJ2-7 better fits the DNA end. This CDR3 is 15 amino acids long. The germline V gene has CDR1 GTSNPN and CDR2 SVGIG (reference sequence). CDR3 sequence reads: CAWSSLGQGVGEQYF. In DNA form, the CDR3 reads TGTGCCTGGAGTTCACTGGGACAGGGAGTTGGCGAGCAGTACTTC.

This clone was observed a few times. The rearrangement links TRBV5-4 to TRBJ1-1; 8 nucleotides agree with TRBD1. V shed 4 bases, J shed 3 bases, and the junction held 5 bases outside the gene matches. This CDR3 region has 14 residues. Germline V gene lookup returns CDR1 SGHNT and CDR2 YYREEE (reference sequence). The chain's CDR3 is CASSEGQEYTEAFF. Written as DNA, the CDR3 is TGTGCCAGCAGCGAGGGACAGGAGTACACTGAAGCTTTCTTT.

The V and J genes are TRBV15 and TRBJ2-1, with a possible D match to TRBD1 (6 bases). The germline gives CDR1 LNHNV, CDR2 YYDKDF (reference sequence). V was shortened by 5 bases and J by 9 bases, with 23 bases between the two germline ends. This CDR3 contains 16 residues. The CDR3 sequence is CATSPEGVGGKAEQFF. In DNA, the CDR3 is TGTGCCACCAGCCCAGAGGGGGTTGGAGGTAAGGCTGAGCAGTTCTTC. The full variable domain, rest sourced from reference TRBV15 and TRBJ2-1, is DAMVIQNPRYQVTQFGKPVTLSCSQTLNHNVMYWYQQKSSQAPKLLFHYYDKDFNNEADTPDNFQSRRPNTSFCFLDIRSPGLGDTAMYLCATSPEGVGGKAEQFFGPGTRLTVL.

The chain carries TRBV28 and TRBJ1-2; D possibly corresponds to TRBD1 (5 bases). The CDR3 length is 12 residues. The germline gives CDR1 MDHEN, CDR2 SYDVKM. The V gene lost 6 bases and the J gene lost 5 bases, with 10 bases spanning the gap. The CDR3 coding sequence is TGTGCCAGCAGGGGGGGGGAATATGGCTACACCTTC. Amino acids: CASRGGEYGYTF.

This sequence joins TRBV7-6 and TRBJ1-2, with D possibly TRBD1 on 6 matching bases. CDR1 and CDR2 (germline): SGHVS, FNYEAQ. Trimming left V 2 bases short and J 4 bases short, with 11 bases between. The CDR3 has 14 amino acids. The CDR3 DNA reads as TGTGCCAGCAGCTTAAAAGCAGGGGCCTATGGCTACACCTTC. This encodes CASSLKAGAYGYTF.

The V and J genes are TRBV30 and TRBJ2-7; 7 nucleotides line up with TRBD1. The length of the CDR3 is 13 residues. The V gene's germline CDR1 is GTSNPN and CDR2 SVGIG (reference sequence). With V trimmed by 1 base and J by 2 bases, 2 bases remained unmatched. CDR3 sequence: CAWSEGAAYEQYF. CDR3 DNA: TGTGCCTGGAGTGAGGGGGCCGCCTACGAGCAGTACTTC.

The gene calls are TRBV2 and TRBJ1-1; TRBD1 might be the D (6 bases). This CDR3 is built from 14 residues. Trimming removed 1 base at V and 6 bases at J, with 12 bases between. Germline V gene lookup returns CDR1 SNHLY and CDR2 FYNNEI. As DNA, the CDR3 is TGTGCCAGCAGTGAAGTGACAGGAGACCCTGAAGCTTTCTTT. This translates into CASSEVTGDPEAFF.

The V call is TRBV13, the J call TRBJ1-1, with D unclear. V was pared by 1 base and J by 3 bases, with 12 bases between. Looked up from germline, CDR1 is PRHDT and CDR2 is FYEKMQ (reference sequence). The CDR3 loop spans 15 amino acids. The DNA for the CDR3 is TGTGCCAGCAGCTTAGCCTTCCGGGTAGACACTGAAGCTTTCTTT. Translation: CASSLAFRVDTEAFF.

This clone turned up a few times. The rearrangement uses TRBV6-1 and TRBJ2-7, with a weak D call TRBD2 (6 bases). Per the germline V gene, CDR1 is MNHNS and CDR2 is SASEGT. The CDR3 is 14 amino acids. The germline V and J ends were trimmed by 8 bases and 0 bases, with 14 bases remaining between them. The CDR3 loop is CASRGTDLSYEQYF. The CDR3 DNA sequence: TGTGCCAGCCGCGGGACGGACCTCTCCTACGAGCAGTACTTC.

V usage is TRBV28 and J usage is TRBJ2-5, with D perhaps TRBD1 (6 bases). CDR1 and CDR2 (germline): MDHEN, SYDVKM. V lost 1 base to trimming and J lost 5 bases, with 26 bases between them. CDR3 size: 19 residues. CDR3 in amino acids: CASSLSWDTSVPDFETQYF. In DNA, the CDR3 is TGTGCCAGCAGTTTATCTTGGGACACCTCGGTCCCTGACTTTGAGACCCAGTACTTC.

The V gene is TRBV27, the J gene TRBJ1-5, with TRBD1 as a possible D gene (6 bases). Germline CDR1 reads MNHEY; CDR2 reads SMNVEV (reference sequence). The V end lost 6 bases, the J end lost 4 bases, and 13 bases lay between the germline ends. This CDR3 has 14 residues. CDR3 residues: CASRLQGGNQPQHF. CDR3 sequence (DNA): TGTGCCAGCAGACTACAGGGTGGGAATCAGCCCCAGCATTTT.

The rearrangement links TRBV19 to TRBJ2-5, with D maybe TRBD2 (5 bases). Trimming took off 2 bases at V and 2 bases at J, with 15 bases between the two ends. The CDR3 totals 16 residues. From germline, CDR1 is LNHDA and CDR2 SQIVND (reference sequence). The CDR3 reads CASSIRPAEPQETQYF. The DNA of the CDR3 is TGTGCCAGTAGTATACGGCCAGCGGAGCCTCAAGAGACCCAGTACTTC.

The chain links TRBV15 to TRBJ2-5; D may be TRBD1 (8 bases). The CDR3 sequence is 15 residues long. CDR1 and CDR2 (germline): LNHNV, YYDKDF (reference sequence). V gave up 5 bases and J gave up 5 bases, with 18 bases separating them. CDR3 nucleotides: TGTGCCACCAGCCGCACAGGGGGGGCTGAGGAGACCCAGTACTTC. It specifies CATSRTGGAEETQYF.

The chain has TRBV11-1 and TRBJ1-6; D uncertain. V lost 4 bases and J 13 bases, leaving 17 bases between the germline ends. The germline V gene has CDR1 SGHAT and CDR2 FQDESV (reference sequence). The CDR3 loop spans 14 amino acids. The CDR3 DNA reads TGTGCCAGCAGCTCGGGGTTTGCTTCATCCCCCCTCCACTTT. Its translation is CASSSGFASSPLHF.

The chain is built from TRBV11-2 and TRBJ1-3; 7 bases are a match to TRBD1. Losses at the gene ends were 3 bases for V and 4 bases for J; bases not matched to a gene: 9. This CDR3 has 16 residues. Germline CDR1 is SGHAT and CDR2 is FQNNGV. The chain's CDR3 is CASSLHSGGGGNTIYF. CDR3 nucleotides: TGTGCCAGCAGCTTGCATTCCGGAGGGGGCGGAAACACCATATATTTT.

The chain links TRBV28 to TRBJ2-7; the match to TRBD2 covers 8 bases. The CDR3 length is 14 residues. The germline V gene encodes CDR1 MDHEN and CDR2 SYDVKM. J lost 2 bases, V lost 6 bases, and 6 bases had no gene match. Written as DNA, the CDR3 is TGTGCCAGCAGACCCGCGGGAGGCACCTACGAGCAGTACTTC. Its translation is CASRPAGGTYEQYF.

CDR3 sequence reads: CAWSVVGVTNSPLHF. In DNA, the CDR3 is TGTGCCTGGAGTGTAGTAGGGGTCACGAATTCACCCCTCCACTTT. The V and J genes are TRBV30 and TRBJ1-6, with a possible D match to TRBD1 (5 bases). CDR3 size: 15 residues. Germline CDR1 and CDR2: GTSNPN and SVGIG (reference sequence). Trimming left V 0 bases short and J 7 bases short, with 13 bases between.

This clone was detected only a few times. This rearrangement joins TRBV4-1 to TRBJ2-1; the D gene is possibly TRBD2 (5 bases). V gave up 4 bases and J gave up 6 bases, with 13 bases separating them. The CDR3 extends over 14 amino acids. Germline CDR1 is MGHRA and CDR2 is YSYEKL. The CDR3 bases are TGCGCCAGCAGCCTCAGAGGGAGCCCCAATGAGCAGTTCTTC. Its translation is CASSLRGSPNEQFF.

The V and J genes are TRBV2 and TRBJ2-1, with D tentatively TRBD2 (6 bases). Germline CDR1 reads SNHLY; CDR2 reads FYNNEI. The CDR3 runs to 15 residues. Deletions cut 6 bases from V and 4 bases from J, with 16 bases between. Written as DNA, the CDR3 is TGTGCCAGCAGGGGGGGTTCCTCGGGGTACAATGAGCAGTTCTTC. Translation gives CASRGGSSGYNEQFF. Full variable domain (outside the CDR3, taken from reference TRBV2 and TRBJ2-1): EPEVTQTPSHQVTQMGQEVILRCVPISNHLYFYWYRQILGQKVEFLVSFYNNEISEKSEIFDDQFSVERPDGSNFTLKIRSTKLEDSAMYFCASRGGSSGYNEQFFGPGTRLTVL.

The genes are TRBV28 and TRBJ2-5; TRBD2 matches 7 bases. J lost 2 bases, V lost 1 base, and 4 bases had no gene match. Germline loops: CDR1 MDHEN, CDR2 SYDVKM. The CDR3 spans 15 residues. The DNA for the CDR3 is TGTGCCAGCAGTTTATACTCTAGCGGTCAAGAGACCCAGTACTTC. It specifies CASSLYSSGQETQYF. Supplemented by reference TRBV28 and TRBJ2-5, the full variable domain reads DVKVTQSSRYLVKRTGEKVFLECVQDMDHENMFWYRQDPGLGLRLIYFSYDVKMKEKGDIPEGYSVSREKKERFSLILESASTNQTSMYLCASSLYSSGQETQYFGPGTRLLVL.

The chain uses TRBV7-2 and TRBJ1-1; D possibly corresponds to TRBD1 (6 bases). The CDR3 has 16 residues. Trimming cost V 8 bases and J 4 bases, with 23 bases left between them. Germline loops: CDR1 SGHTA, CDR2 FQGNSA. CDR3 nucleotides: TGTGCCAGCGGAGAGGGGGTTTGGGGGACCAGCACTGAAGCTTTCTTT. Translating gives CASGEGVWGTSTEAFF. The complete variable domain, with remaining parts taken from reference TRBV7-2 and TRBJ1-1, reads GAGVSQSPSNKVTEKGKDVELRCDPISGHTALYWYRQSLGQGLEFLIYFQGNSAPDKSGLPSDRFSAERTGGSVSTLTIQRTQQEDSAVYLCASGEGVWGTSTEAFFGQGTRLTVV.